Following are 11 T cell receptor beta chains from one sample sequenced in a study of OX40 agonist ivuxolimab in advanced cancers. The protocol was immunoSEQ multiplex PCR, while the TCRdb copy is restricted to in-frame clones and leaves out a portion. The repertoire holds about 25,000 clones, with around 86% as singletons. Source: CD4+ or CD8+ T cells sorted from blood, taken in a trial of the OX40 agonist ivuxolimab. All receptors derive from an adult with an advanced solid tumor such as melanoma, head and neck, liver or kidney cancer.

The sample holds a few counts of this clone. The chain couples TRBV6-5 to TRBJ1-2, with a possible D match to TRBD1 (6 bases). Trimming pared 6 bases from V and 5 bases from J, leaving 13 bases between. The CDR3 runs to 13 residues. Germline V gene data show CDR1 as MNHEY and CDR2 as SVGAGI. CDR3: CASRPGRGYGYTF. The CDR3 nucleotides are TGTGCCAGCAGGCCGGGAAGGGGGTATGGCTACACCTTC.

The chain is built from TRBV27 and TRBJ2-2, with D uncertain. V lost 3 bases to trimming and J lost 6 bases, with 8 bases between them. This CDR3 is built from 13 residues. Germline V gives CDR1 MNHEY, CDR2 SMNVEV (reference sequence). DNA of the CDR3: TGTGCCAGCAGTTTCAGTAGGCCCGGGGAGCTGTTTTTT. Protein: CASSFSRPGELFF.

The chain carries TRBV27 and TRBJ2-7, with 9 bases fitting TRBD1. With V trimmed by 7 bases and J by 6 bases, 4 bases remained unmatched. The CDR3 length is 12 residues. Germline values: CDR1 MNHEY, CDR2 SMNVEV (reference sequence). In DNA, the CDR3 is TGTGCCAGCATGGGACAGGGCTTCGAGCAGTACTTC. Protein product: CASMGQGFEQYF.

V is TRBV27 and J is TRBJ1-1; unclear D gene. Deletions cut 6 bases from V and 1 base from J, with 9 bases between. CDR1 is MNHEY, CDR2 SMNVEV, per germline (reference sequence). The length of the CDR3 is 13 residues. The CDR3 spells CASSFIGNTEAFF. As DNA, the CDR3 is TGTGCCAGCAGCTTTATTGGGAACACTGAAGCTTTCTTT.

V usage is TRBV6-4 and J usage is TRBJ1-2; D possibly corresponds to TRBD1 (5 bases). CDR1 is MRHNA, CDR2 SNTAGT, per germline. The CDR3 consists of 13 residues. Trimming stripped 0 bases from V and 5 bases from J, with 7 bases between. CDR3 protein: CASSDSRGYGYTF. The CDR3, as DNA: TGTGCCAGCAGTGACTCGAGGGGTTATGGCTACACCTTC.

The V gene is TRBV2, the J gene TRBJ2-1, with D unclear. Germline loops: CDR1 SNHLY, CDR2 FYNNEI. This CDR3 contains 14 residues. With 7 bases removed from V and 2 bases from J, the gap between germline ends came to 12 bases. The CDR3 is CASNQQVAYNEQFF. CDR3 coding DNA: TGTGCCAGCAACCAGCAGGTGGCCTACAATGAGCAGTTCTTC.

This chain links TRBV28 with TRBJ2-2; a possible D gene is TRBD1 (5 bases). Trimming pared 8 bases from V and 2 bases from J, leaving 12 bases between. This CDR3 is 14 amino acids long. Looked up from germline, CDR1 is MDHEN and CDR2 is SYDVKM. DNA of the CDR3: TGTGCCAGCCTGGGGCTAGATAACACCGGGGAGCTGTTTTTT. Translation gives CASLGLDNTGELFF. The entire variable domain, with the rest obtained from reference TRBV28 and TRBJ2-2, is as follows: DVKVTQSSRYLVKRTGEKVFLECVQDMDHENMFWYRQDPGLGLRLIYFSYDVKMKEKGDIPEGYSVSREKKERFSLILESASTNQTSMYLCASLGLDNTGELFFGEGSRLTVL.

V is TRBV11-3 and J is TRBJ2-1, with a weak D call TRBD2 (6 bases). CDR1 and CDR2 (germline): SGHNT, YENEEA. The CDR3 totals 16 residues. V was shortened by 5 bases and J by 2 bases, with 16 bases between the two germline ends. This chain's CDR3 is CASSQGLPGPYNEQFF. As DNA, the CDR3 is TGTGCCAGCAGCCAGGGACTCCCTGGGCCCTACAATGAGCAGTTCTTC.

This clone was seen a few times. This chain connects TRBV9 to TRBJ1-1, with D perhaps TRBD1 (5 bases). The CDR3 is 14 amino acids. Trimming took off 2 bases at V and 1 base at J, with 9 bases between the two ends. Germline values: CDR1 SGDLS, CDR2 YYNGEE. Written as DNA, the CDR3 is TGTGCCAGCAGCGTCGAAGGGGAGAACACTGAAGCTTTCTTT. Translated, it gives CASSVEGENTEAFF.

The chain carries TRBV10-2 and TRBJ2-1; 10 bases align to TRBD2. After removal of 3 bases from V and 8 bases from J, the junction contained 13 bases not matched to a gene. The CDR3 is 17 amino acids. CDR1 and CDR2 from the germline V gene are WSHSY and SAAADI. Here the CDR3 reads CASSDGPAGGPIDEQFF. DNA of the CDR3: TGCGCCAGCAGTGATGGGCCAGCGGGGGGGCCTATAGATGAGCAGTTCTTC.

The chain uses TRBV11-2 and TRBJ2-3; 7 bases align to TRBD1. The V gene's germline CDR1 is SGHAT and CDR2 FQNNGV. V was clipped by 9 bases and J by 4 bases; unmatched bases: 10. This CDR3 is built from 14 residues. The CDR3 loop is CASQRAGGADTQYF. CDR3 in DNA: TGTGCCAGTCAAAGAGCAGGGGGTGCAGATACGCAGTATTTT.